This T cell receptor beta chain appears in the sequencing data of a study of blood T cells in healthy people across ages. Study-level points and caveats: In older individuals, TCR beta diversity per million T cells was lower, falling roughly linearly with age. Donor CMV infection status was unknown, possibly confounding age-related changes in expanded clonotypes.

A second PCR of 7 to 11 cycles used a sample-barcoded 5' primer and a J-beta primer mix. TCRdb used MiXCR to reprocess the 5' RACE reads, holding one entry per CDR3 protein. The sample yields fewer than 600,000 distinct CDR3 sequences, about 25% seen once. Regarding this clonotype: Antigen specificity is unknown.

CDR1 SGHTA and CDR2 FQGNSA come from the germline V gene. The CDR3 extends over 17 amino acids. The V gene end was trimmed by 1 base and the J gene end by 1 base; junction bases not matched to a gene: 10. This sample also appeared in a second study, on T cells of mothers and their children. As reported in that work: Primer M1S, used in the second PCR, introduced sample barcodes and 2-4 random nucleotides.

The sequenced sample consisted of blood. The sequence came from a boy aged 2 to 10 in good health. The V call is TRBV7-2, the J call TRBJ2-7, with 7 bases aligning to TRBD2. CDR3 in DNA: TGTGCCAGCAGCTTAGTCCCCGGTCTAGCGGCATCCTACGAGCAGTACTTC. Amino acid sequence: CASSLVPGLAASYEQYF.